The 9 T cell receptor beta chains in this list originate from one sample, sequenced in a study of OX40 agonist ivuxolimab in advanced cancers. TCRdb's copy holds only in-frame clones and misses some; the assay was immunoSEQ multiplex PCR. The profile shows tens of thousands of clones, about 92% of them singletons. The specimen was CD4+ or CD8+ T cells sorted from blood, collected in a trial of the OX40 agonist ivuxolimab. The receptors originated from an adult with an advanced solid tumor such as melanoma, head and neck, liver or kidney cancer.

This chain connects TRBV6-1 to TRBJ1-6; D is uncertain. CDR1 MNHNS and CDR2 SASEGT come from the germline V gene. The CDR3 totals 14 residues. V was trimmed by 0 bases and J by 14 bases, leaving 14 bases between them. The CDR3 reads CASSEAQAFRSLHF. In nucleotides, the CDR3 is TGTGCCAGCAGTGAAGCCCAGGCCTTCAGATCCCTCCACTTT.

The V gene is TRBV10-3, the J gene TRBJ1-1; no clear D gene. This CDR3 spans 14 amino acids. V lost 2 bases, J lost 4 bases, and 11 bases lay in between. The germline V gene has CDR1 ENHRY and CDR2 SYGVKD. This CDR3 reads CAISETSQATEAFF. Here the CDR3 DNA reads TGTGCCATCAGTGAGACTAGCCAAGCCACTGAAGCTTTCTTT.

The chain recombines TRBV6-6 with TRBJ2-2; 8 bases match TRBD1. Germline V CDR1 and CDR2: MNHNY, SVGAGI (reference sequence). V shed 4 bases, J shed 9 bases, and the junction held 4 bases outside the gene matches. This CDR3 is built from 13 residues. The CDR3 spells CASSSGQARELFF. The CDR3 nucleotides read TGTGCCAGCAGTTCGGGACAGGCCAGGGAGCTGTTTTTT.

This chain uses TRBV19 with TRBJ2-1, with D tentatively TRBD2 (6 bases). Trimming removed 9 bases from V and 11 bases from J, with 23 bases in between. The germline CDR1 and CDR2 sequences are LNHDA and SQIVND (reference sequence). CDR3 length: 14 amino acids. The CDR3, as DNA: TGTGCCAGCGCCGGCCCGGAGGCGGGCGGGAAGCAGTTCTTC. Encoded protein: CASAGPEAGGKQFF.

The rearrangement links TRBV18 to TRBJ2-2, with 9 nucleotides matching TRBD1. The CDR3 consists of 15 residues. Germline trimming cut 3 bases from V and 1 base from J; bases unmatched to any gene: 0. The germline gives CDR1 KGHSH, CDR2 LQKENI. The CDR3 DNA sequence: TGTGCCAGCTCACCGGGACAGGGGAACACCGGGGAGCTGTTTTTT. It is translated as CASSPGQGNTGELFF.

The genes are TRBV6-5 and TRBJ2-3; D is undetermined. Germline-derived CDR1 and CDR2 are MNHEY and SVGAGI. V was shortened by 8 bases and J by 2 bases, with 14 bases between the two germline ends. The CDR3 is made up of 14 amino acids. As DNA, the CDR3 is TGTGCCAGCGGGTTACAAGACAACACAGATACGCAGTATTTT. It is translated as CASGLQDNTDTQYF.

The CDR3: CASRGGNDKTGELFF. The CDR3 coding sequence is TGTGCCAGCAGGGGGGGAAATGACAAGACCGGGGAGCTGTTTTTT. The chain employs TRBV2 and TRBJ2-2; perhaps TRBD2 as D (6 bases). Germline assignment: CDR1 SNHLY and CDR2 FYNNEI. This CDR3 is built from 15 residues. Trimming removed 6 bases from V and 5 bases from J, with 16 bases in between.

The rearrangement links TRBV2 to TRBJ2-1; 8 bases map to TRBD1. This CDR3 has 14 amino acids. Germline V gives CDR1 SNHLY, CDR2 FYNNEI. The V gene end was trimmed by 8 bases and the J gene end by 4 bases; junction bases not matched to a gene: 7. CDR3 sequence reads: CASGEDRVYNEQFF. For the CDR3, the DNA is TGTGCCAGCGGGGAGGACAGGGTTTACAATGAGCAGTTCTTC.

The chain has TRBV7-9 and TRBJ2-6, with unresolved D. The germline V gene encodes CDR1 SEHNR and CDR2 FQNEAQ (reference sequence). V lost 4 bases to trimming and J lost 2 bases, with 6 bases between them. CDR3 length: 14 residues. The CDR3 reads CASSSGAGANVLTF. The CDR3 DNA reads TGTGCCAGCAGCTCCGGTGCTGGGGCCAACGTCCTGACTTTC.